This TCR beta chain is from a study of memory CD4+ T cells and cytomegalovirus serostatus. Trimming removed 6 bases from V and 5 bases from J; junction bases left unmatched: 13. CDR1 is SNHLY, CDR2 FYNNEI, per germline. CDR3 length: 17 amino acids. Single viable CD3+CD4+CD8-CD45RO+ cells were sorted as the memory CD4+ T cells. Using immunoSEQ multiplex PCR, the repertoire was profiled, and TCRdb retains in-frame clones only, with some absent. The table shows 50,000 or so clones, with around 79% occurring only once. The sequenced sample was memory CD4+ T cells from blood. The clonotype was recovered from an adult in good health and CMV-seronegative. The V and J genes are TRBV2 and TRBJ2-3; the match to TRBD2 covers 11 bases. DNA for the CDR3: TGTGCCAGCAGCGAACGGGGTAGCGGGGGGGCGGGAGATACGCAGTATTTT. Protein sequence: CASSERGSGGAGDTQYF.